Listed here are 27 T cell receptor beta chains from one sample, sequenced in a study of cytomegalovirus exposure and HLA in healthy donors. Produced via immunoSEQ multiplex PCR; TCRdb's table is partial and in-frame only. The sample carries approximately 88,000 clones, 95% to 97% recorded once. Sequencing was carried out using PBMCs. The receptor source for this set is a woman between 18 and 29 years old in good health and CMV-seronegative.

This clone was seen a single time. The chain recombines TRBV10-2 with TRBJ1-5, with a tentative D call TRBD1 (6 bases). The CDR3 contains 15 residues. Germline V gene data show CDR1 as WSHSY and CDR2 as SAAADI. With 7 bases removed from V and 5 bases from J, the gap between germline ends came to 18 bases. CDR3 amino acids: CASKRGRSKDQPQHF. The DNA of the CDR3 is TGCGCCAGCAAGCGGGGGCGGTCCAAGGATCAGCCCCAGCATTTT.

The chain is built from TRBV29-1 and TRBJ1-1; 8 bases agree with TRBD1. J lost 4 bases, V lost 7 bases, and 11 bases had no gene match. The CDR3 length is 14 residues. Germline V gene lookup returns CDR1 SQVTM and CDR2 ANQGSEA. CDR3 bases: TGCAGCGCCCATGGGGCAGGGGGCACCACTGAAGCTTTCTTT. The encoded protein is CSAHGAGGTTEAFF.

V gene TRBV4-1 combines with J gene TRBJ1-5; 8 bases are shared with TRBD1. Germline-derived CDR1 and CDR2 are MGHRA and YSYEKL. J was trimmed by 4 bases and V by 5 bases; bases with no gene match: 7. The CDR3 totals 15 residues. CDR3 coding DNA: TGCGCCAGCAGCGGGGGACAGGCGGGAAATCAGCCCCAGCATTTT. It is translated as CASSGGQAGNQPQHF.

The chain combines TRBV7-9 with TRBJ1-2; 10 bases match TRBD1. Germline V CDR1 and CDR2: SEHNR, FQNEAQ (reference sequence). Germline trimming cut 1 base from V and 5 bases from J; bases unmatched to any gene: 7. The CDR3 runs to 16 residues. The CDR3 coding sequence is TGTGCCAGCAGCTTAGTGACAGGGGGCGGTCTGTATGGCTACACCTTC. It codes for CASSLVTGGGLYGYTF.

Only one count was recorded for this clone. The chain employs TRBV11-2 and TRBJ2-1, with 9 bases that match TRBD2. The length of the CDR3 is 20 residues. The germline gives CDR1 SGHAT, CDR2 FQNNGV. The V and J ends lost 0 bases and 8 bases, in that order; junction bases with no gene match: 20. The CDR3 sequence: CASSLDYPKIAGAFRDEQFF. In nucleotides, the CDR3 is TGTGCCAGCAGCTTAGATTACCCGAAGATAGCGGGAGCGTTTCGGGATGAGCAGTTCTTC.

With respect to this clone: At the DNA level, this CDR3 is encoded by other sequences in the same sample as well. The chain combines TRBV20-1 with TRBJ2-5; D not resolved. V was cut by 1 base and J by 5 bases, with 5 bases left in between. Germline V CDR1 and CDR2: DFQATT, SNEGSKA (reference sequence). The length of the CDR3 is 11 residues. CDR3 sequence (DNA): TGCAGTGCTAGAGTGCGTGAGACCCAGTACTTC. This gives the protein CSARVRETQYF.

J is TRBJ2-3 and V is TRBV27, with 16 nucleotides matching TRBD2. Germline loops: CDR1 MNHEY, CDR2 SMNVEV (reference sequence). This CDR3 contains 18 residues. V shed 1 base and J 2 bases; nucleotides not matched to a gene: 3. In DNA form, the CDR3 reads TGTGCCAGCAGTTTATATGGGACTAGCGGGAGGGCCACAGATACGCAGTATTTT. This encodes CASSLYGTSGRATDTQYF.

The CDR3 protein is CASSIAGNEQYF. The CDR3 DNA follows: TGTGCCAGTAGTATAGCAGGGAACGAGCAGTACTTC. The rearrangement joins TRBV19 to TRBJ2-7, with D perhaps matching TRBD1 (5 bases). CDR3 length: 12 amino acids. Trimming left V 1 base short and J 5 bases short, with 6 bases between. CDR1 and CDR2 from the germline V gene are LNHDA and SQIVND (reference sequence).

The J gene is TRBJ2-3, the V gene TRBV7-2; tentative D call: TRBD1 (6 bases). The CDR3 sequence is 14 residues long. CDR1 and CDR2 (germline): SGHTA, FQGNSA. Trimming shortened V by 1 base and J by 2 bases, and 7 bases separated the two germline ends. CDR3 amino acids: CASSLDRDTDTQYF. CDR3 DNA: TGTGCCAGCAGCTTAGACAGGGACACAGATACGCAGTATTTT.

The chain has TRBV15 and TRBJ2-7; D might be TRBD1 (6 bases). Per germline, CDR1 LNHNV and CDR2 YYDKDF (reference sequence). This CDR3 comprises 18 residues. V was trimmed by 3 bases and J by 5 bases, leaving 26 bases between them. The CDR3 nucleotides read TGTGCCACCAGCAGCAGTAGATTGGAGCAGGGGATAGGGGACGAGCAGTACTTC. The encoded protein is CATSSSRLEQGIGDEQYF.

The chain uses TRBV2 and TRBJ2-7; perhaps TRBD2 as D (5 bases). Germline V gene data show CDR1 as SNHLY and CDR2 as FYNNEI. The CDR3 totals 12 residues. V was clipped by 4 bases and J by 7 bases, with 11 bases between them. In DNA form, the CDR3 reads TGTGCCAGCAGTGGAACTAGGAGAGAGCAGTACTTC. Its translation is CASSGTRREQYF. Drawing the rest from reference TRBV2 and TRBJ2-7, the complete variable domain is EPEVTQTPSHQVTQMGQEVILRCVPISNHLYFYWYRQILGQKVEFLVSFYNNEISEKSEIFDDQFSVERPDGSNFTLKIRSTKLEDSAMYFCASSGTRREQYFGPGTRLTVT.

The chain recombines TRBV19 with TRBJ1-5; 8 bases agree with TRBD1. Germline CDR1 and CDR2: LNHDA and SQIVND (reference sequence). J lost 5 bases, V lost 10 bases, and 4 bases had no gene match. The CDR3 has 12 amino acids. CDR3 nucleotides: TGTGCCACCGACAGGGGTGATCAGCCCCAGCATTTT. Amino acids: CATDRGDQPQHF.

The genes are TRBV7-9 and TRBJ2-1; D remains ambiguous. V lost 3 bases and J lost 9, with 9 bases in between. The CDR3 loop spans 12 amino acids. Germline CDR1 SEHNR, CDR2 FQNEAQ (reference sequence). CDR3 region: CASSLSTSEQFF. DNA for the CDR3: TGTGCCAGCAGCTTGTCCACCAGTGAGCAGTTCTTC.

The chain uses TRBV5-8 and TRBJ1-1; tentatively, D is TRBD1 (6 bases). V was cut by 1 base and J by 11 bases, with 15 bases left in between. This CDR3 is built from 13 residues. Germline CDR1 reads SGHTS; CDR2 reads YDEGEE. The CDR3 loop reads CASSLRGHPAAFF. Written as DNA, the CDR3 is TGTGCCAGCAGCTTGCGGGGACACCCGGCGGCTTTCTTT.

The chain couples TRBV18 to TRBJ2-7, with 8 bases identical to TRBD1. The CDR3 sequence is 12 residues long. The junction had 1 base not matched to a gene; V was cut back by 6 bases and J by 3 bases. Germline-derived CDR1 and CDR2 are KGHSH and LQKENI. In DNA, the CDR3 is TGTGCCAGCTCGACAGGGGACTACGAGCAGTACTTC. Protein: CASSTGDYEQYF.

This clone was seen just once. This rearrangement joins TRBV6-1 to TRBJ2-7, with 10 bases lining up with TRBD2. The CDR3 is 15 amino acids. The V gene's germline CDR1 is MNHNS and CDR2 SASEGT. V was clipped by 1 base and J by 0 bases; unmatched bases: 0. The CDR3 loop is CASSEGLAGSYEQYF. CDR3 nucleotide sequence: TGTGCCAGCAGTGAAGGACTAGCGGGCTCCTACGAGCAGTACTTC.

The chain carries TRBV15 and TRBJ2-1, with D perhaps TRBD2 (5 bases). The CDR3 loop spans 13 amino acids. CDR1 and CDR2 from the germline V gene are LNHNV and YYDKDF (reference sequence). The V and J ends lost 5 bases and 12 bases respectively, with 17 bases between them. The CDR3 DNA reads TGTGCCACCAGCGATGCCGCGAGGGTACCGCAGTTCTTC. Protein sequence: CATSDAARVPQFF.

The CDR3 sequence is CASSPTGETLFF. Here the CDR3 DNA reads TGTGCCAGCAGCCCCACAGGGGAGACACTGTTTTTT. The chain carries TRBV9 and TRBJ1-4; 7 bases are a match to TRBD1. Germline assignment: CDR1 SGDLS and CDR2 YYNGEE. V was clipped by 4 bases and J by 13 bases; unmatched bases: 7. The CDR3 has 12 amino acids. Using reference TRBV9 and TRBJ1-4 for the parts outside the CDR3, the full variable domain is DSGVTQTPKHLITATGQRVTLRCSPRSGDLSVYWYQQSLDQGLQFLIQYYNGEERAKGNILERFSAQQFPDLHSELNLSSLELGDSALYFCASSPTGETLFFGSGTQLSVL.

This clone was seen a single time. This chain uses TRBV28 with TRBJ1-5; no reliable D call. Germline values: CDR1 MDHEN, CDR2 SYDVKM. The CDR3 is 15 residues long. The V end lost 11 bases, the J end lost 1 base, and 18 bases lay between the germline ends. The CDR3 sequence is CASAREGRSNQPQHF. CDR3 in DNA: TGTGCCTCGGCGAGGGAGGGAAGAAGCAATCAGCCCCAGCATTTT. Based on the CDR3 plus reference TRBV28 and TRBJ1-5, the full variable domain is DVKVTQSSRYLVKRTGEKVFLECVQDMDHENMFWYRQDPGLGLRLIYFSYDVKMKEKGDIPEGYSVSREKKERFSLILESASTNQTSMYLCASAREGRSNQPQHFGDGTRLSIL.

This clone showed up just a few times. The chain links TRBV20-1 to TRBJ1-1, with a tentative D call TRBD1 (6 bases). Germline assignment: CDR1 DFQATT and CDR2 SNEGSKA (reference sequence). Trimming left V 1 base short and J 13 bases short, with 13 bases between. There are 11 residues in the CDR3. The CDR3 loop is CSARGGTLDFF. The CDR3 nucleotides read TGCAGTGCTAGAGGAGGGACACTAGATTTCTTT.

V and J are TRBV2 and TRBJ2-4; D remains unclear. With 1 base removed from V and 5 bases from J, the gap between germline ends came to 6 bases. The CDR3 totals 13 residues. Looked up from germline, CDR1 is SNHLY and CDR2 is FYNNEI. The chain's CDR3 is CASSEEGENIQYF. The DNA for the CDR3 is TGTGCCAGCAGTGAAGAAGGAGAAAACATTCAGTACTTC.

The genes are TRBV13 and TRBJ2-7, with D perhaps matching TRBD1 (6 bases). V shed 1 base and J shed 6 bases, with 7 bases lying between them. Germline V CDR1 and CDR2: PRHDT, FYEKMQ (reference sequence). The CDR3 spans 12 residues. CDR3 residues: CASSLAGAEQYF. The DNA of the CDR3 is TGTGCCAGCAGCTTAGCAGGGGCCGAGCAGTACTTC.

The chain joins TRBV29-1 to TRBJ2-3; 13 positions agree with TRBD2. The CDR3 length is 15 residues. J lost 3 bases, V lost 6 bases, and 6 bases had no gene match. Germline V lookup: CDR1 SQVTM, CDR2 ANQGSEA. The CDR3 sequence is CSVAGTSGITDTQYF. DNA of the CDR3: TGCAGCGTGGCCGGGACTAGCGGGATTACAGATACGCAGTATTTT.

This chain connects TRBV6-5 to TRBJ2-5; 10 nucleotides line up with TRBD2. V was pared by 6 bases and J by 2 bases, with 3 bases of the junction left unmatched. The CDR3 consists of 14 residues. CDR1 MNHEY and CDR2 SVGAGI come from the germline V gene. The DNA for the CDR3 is TGTGCCAGCAGGGGACTAGCGCCGCAAGAGACCCAGTACTTC. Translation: CASRGLAPQETQYF.

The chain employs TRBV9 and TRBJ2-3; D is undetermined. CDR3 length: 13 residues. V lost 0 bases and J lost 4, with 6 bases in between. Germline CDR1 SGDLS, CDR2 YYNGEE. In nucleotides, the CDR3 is TGTGCCAGCAGCGTAGTATCTCCAGATACGCAGTATTTT. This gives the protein CASSVVSPDTQYF.

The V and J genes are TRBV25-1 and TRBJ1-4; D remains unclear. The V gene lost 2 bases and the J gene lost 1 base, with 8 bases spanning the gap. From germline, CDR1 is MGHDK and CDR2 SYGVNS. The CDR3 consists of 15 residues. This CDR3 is CASSETQLTNEKLFF. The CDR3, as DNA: TGTGCCAGCAGTGAAACACAGCTAACTAATGAAAAACTGTTTTTT.

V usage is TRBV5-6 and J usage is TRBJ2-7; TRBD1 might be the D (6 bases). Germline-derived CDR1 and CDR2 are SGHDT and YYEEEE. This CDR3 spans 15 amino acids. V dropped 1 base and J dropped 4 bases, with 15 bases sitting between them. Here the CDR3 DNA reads TGTGCCAGCAGCTTGCGGGCAGGGGTGATTTACGAGCAGTACTTC. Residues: CASSLRAGVIYEQYF. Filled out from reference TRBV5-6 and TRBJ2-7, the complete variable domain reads DAGVTQSPTHLIKTRGQQVTLRCSPKSGHDTVSWYQQALGQGPQFIFQYYEEEERQRGNFPDRFSGHQFPNYSSELNVNALLLGDSALYLCASSLRAGVIYEQYFGPGTRLTVT.